This T cell receptor (beta chain) was identified in a study of response to subunit inactivated influenza vaccine. A single record per CDR3 protein comes from TCRdb applying MiXCR to the RT-PCR reads. The data contain over 400,000 distinct CDR3 sequences, 11% of them singletons. Details on this clonotype: The antigen remains undetermined.

Findings and caveats of the study: Each seasonal influenza vaccination, the authors suggested, recruits few new T cells.

The germline V gene has CDR1 MGHRA and CDR2 YSYEKL. V lost 4 bases and J 5 bases, leaving 15 bases between the germline ends. The CDR3 totals 15 residues. The receptor was derived from a man over 45 who received an inactivated influenza vaccine. The rearrangement links TRBV4-1 to TRBJ2-1; D unresolved. Sequencing was performed on PBMCs from blood, taken about 40 days after vaccination. CDR3 amino acids: CASSPKGSENNEQFF. The CDR3 DNA follows: TGCGCCAGCAGCCCCAAAGGGTCTGAAAACAATGAGCAGTTCTTC.